Listed here are 28 T cell receptor beta chains from one sample, sequenced in a study of shared clonotypes between healthy human individuals (dated by TCRdb to 2020 to 2021). Libraries came from the immunoSEQ multiplex PCR assay. This immuneACCESS table, as held by TCRdb, lists in-frame sequences with V and J called but not all clones. Of the missing ones, under half trace to an unresolved V gene in checked studies; the others have no known cause. Present in this sample are nearly 1,000,000 clones, 70% to 85% of which were seen just once. The ten largest clones add up to about 1.5% of the sample. The specimen was memory CD4+ T cells sorted from blood. What the cell subset or site label conveys for this sample: CD45RA-negative fraction. All receptors come from a man between 18 and 29 years old in good health.

J is TRBJ1-2 and V is TRBV19, with D hard to call. The CDR3 loop spans 13 amino acids. V shed 3 bases and J shed 6 bases, with 11 bases lying between them. The germline CDR1 and CDR2 sequences are LNHDA and SQIVND (reference sequence). The CDR3, as DNA: TGTGCCAGTAGTATGTACGCAGGAAATGGCTACACCTTC. It encodes CASSMYAGNGYTF.

The chain links TRBV30 to TRBJ1-1; 8 bases line up with TRBD1. V dropped 1 base and J dropped 1; count of bases not matched to a gene: 2. This CDR3 is 14 amino acids long. Germline CDR1 GTSNPN, CDR2 SVGIG (reference sequence). This chain's CDR3 is CAWSAGQGNTEAFF. CDR3 nucleotides: TGTGCCTGGAGTGCCGGACAGGGGAACACTGAAGCTTTCTTT.

The chain has TRBV7-6 and TRBJ1-1; D not resolved. Trimming pared 3 bases from V and 0 bases from J, leaving 8 bases between. In germline, CDR1 is SGHVS, CDR2 FNYEAQ. The CDR3 sequence is 14 residues long. The CDR3 loop is CASSFRPLNTEAFF. The DNA for the CDR3 is TGTGCCAGCAGCTTCCGTCCTTTGAACACTGAAGCTTTCTTT.

This chain links TRBV11-2 with TRBJ1-2; a possible D gene is TRBD1 (6 bases). Germline CDR1 reads SGHAT; CDR2 reads FQNNGV. The germline V and J ends were trimmed by 4 bases and 4 bases, with 7 bases remaining between them. This CDR3 region has 12 residues. CDR3 DNA sequence: TGTGCCAGCAGCTCGGGGGCCTATGGCTACACCTTC. Its translation: CASSSGAYGYTF.

A note on this clone: The same CDR3 also results from other DNA sequences found in this sample. The V and J genes are TRBV29-1 and TRBJ1-2; no definite D call. Trimming stripped 4 bases from V and 4 bases from J, with 10 bases between. Per germline, CDR1 SQVTM and CDR2 ANQGSEA. The CDR3 totals 12 residues. The CDR3 sequence is CSVGRGTYGYTF. The DNA of the CDR3 is TGCAGCGTTGGACGGGGTACCTATGGCTACACCTTC.

On this clone itself: This same CDR3 is encoded by further DNA sequences in the sample. Written as DNA, the CDR3 is TGCGCCAGCAGCTTGTTGGCGGAGACCGGGGAGCTGTTTTTT. The encoded protein is CASSLLAETGELFF. The chain combines TRBV5-1 with TRBJ2-2; no clear D gene. The CDR3 loop spans 14 amino acids. Trimming removed 1 base from V and 5 bases from J, with 9 bases in between. CDR1 is SGHRS and CDR2 is YFSETQ in the germline V gene.

J is TRBJ2-2 and V is TRBV4-2; D tentatively fits TRBD1 or TRBD2 (5 bases each). From germline, CDR1 is LGHNA and CDR2 YNFKEQ. The CDR3 extends over 16 amino acids. V gave up 4 bases and J gave up 5 bases, with 17 bases separating them. The CDR3 nucleotides read TGTGCCAGCAGCCCGGTCTGGGGCCCGGGGACCGGGGAGCTGTTTTTT. Translated, it gives CASSPVWGPGTGELFF.

A few counts support this clone. The V call is TRBV15, the J call TRBJ2-7; TRBD1 or TRBD2 may be the D gene (5 bases each). Per germline, CDR1 LNHNV and CDR2 YYDKDF (reference sequence). This CDR3 comprises 14 residues. Trimming left V 0 bases short and J 1 base short, with 7 bases between. The CDR3 spells CATSRDGGSYEQYF. As DNA, the CDR3 is TGTGCCACCAGCAGAGATGGGGGTTCCTACGAGCAGTACTTC.

This clone has more than one count but fewer than ten. The chain links TRBV18 to TRBJ1-4; D might be TRBD1 (6 bases). The CDR3 is 16 amino acids. V lost 4 bases to trimming and J lost 0 bases, with 12 bases between them. Germline V CDR1 and CDR2: KGHSH, LQKENI. In nucleotides, the CDR3 is TGTGCCAGCTCACGACGGACAGCTACAACTAATGAAAAACTGTTTTTT. Its protein is CASSRRTATTNEKLFF.

The V and J genes are TRBV11-2 and TRBJ1-2, with D uncertain. The germline V and J ends were trimmed by 2 bases and 2 bases, with 6 bases remaining between them. This CDR3 region has 13 residues. Per the germline V gene, CDR1 is SGHAT and CDR2 is FQNNGV. CDR3 residues: CASSLSRNYGYTF. The CDR3 DNA reads TGTGCCAGCAGCTTATCCAGGAACTATGGCTACACCTTC.

This clone has ten or more counts. V gene TRBV28 combines with J gene TRBJ1-1; D may be TRBD1 (6 bases). This CDR3 has 14 amino acids. Trimming took off 9 bases at V and 0 bases at J, with 14 bases between the two ends. The V gene's germline CDR1 is MDHEN and CDR2 SYDVKM. The CDR3, as DNA: TGTGCCAGTAGGCGCGGACAGTTGAACACTGAAGCTTTCTTT. Encoded protein: CASRRGQLNTEAFF.

The rearrangement links TRBV18 to TRBJ1-4; no reliable D call. The V end was cut by 5 bases, the J end by 0 bases, with 13 bases between. Germline V CDR1 and CDR2: KGHSH, LQKENI. The CDR3 extends over 16 amino acids. CDR3 sequence reads: CASSSQVGSTNEKLFF. The CDR3 nucleotides are TGTGCCAGCTCATCTCAAGTGGGGTCAACTAATGAAAAACTGTTTTTT.

J is TRBJ1-4 and V is TRBV18; TRBD1 aligns across 7 bases. V was clipped by 3 bases and J by 8 bases; unmatched bases: 12. Germline loops: CDR1 KGHSH, CDR2 LQKENI. The CDR3 sequence is 16 residues long. CDR3 amino acids: CASSPSFTGDYEKLFF. CDR3 bases: TGTGCCAGCTCACCTTCATTCACAGGGGATTACGAAAAACTGTTTTTT.

The chain employs TRBV7-8 and TRBJ1-5, with D uncertain. This CDR3 has 14 amino acids. CDR1 and CDR2 from the germline V gene are SGHVS and FQNEAQ. Trimming left V 3 bases short and J 4 bases short, with 10 bases between. The CDR3 protein is CASSFSTENQPQHF. Here the CDR3 DNA reads TGTGCCAGCAGCTTCTCGACTGAGAATCAGCCCCAGCATTTT.

This rearrangement joins TRBV20-1 to TRBJ2-1; D is perhaps TRBD2 (5 bases). V was clipped by 5 bases and J by 11 bases, with 13 bases between them. CDR1 is DFQATT, CDR2 SNEGSKA, per germline (reference sequence). CDR3 length: 11 amino acids. The CDR3 region has the DNA TGCAGTGCTGCAGGAGGAGGTCAGCAGTTCTTC. Its translation: CSAAGGGQQFF.

A single count supports this clone. The V call is TRBV19, the J call TRBJ2-4, with 9 bases matching TRBD1. Trimming took 5 bases from V and 0 from J; bases not matched to a gene: 14. The CDR3 is 19 residues long. Germline CDR1 reads LNHDA; CDR2 reads SQIVND (reference sequence). CDR3 nucleotides: TGTGCCAGTAGTTCCGGGACAGGGCGACTCCAACTAGCCAAAAACATTCAGTACTTC. Translating it yields CASSSGTGRLQLAKNIQYF.

The chain links TRBV6-5 to TRBJ1-1; 7 nucleotides align to TRBD1. The CDR3 runs 14 residues. The ends lost 5 bases at V and 1 base at J; junction bases unmatched: 4. Germline V gene sequence: CDR1 MNHEY, CDR2 SVGAGI. The CDR3 bases are TGTGCCAGCAGTCGGACAGGATGGAACACTGAAGCTTTCTTT. It encodes CASSRTGWNTEAFF.

The V and J genes are TRBV6-6 and TRBJ2-6; the D is unclear. The CDR3 runs 16 residues. Germline-derived CDR1 and CDR2 are MNHNY and SVGAGI (reference sequence). Trimming cost V 3 bases and J 4 bases, with 13 bases left between them. The CDR3 sequence is CASSYSWVTGANVLTF. CDR3 coding DNA: TGTGCCAGCAGTTATTCCTGGGTAACGGGGGCCAACGTCCTGACTTTC.

The CDR3 DNA follows: TGCAGCGTTGAAGAAGACAGGGCCTATGGCTACACCTTC. This encodes CSVEEDRAYGYTF. The rearrangement links TRBV29-1 to TRBJ1-2; 7 nucleotides align to TRBD1. The J segment lost 4 bases and the V segment lost 0 bases, leaving 2 bases of the junction unmatched. Germline V gene data show CDR1 as SQVTM and CDR2 as ANQGSEA. CDR3 length: 13 amino acids.

The chain is built from TRBV20-1 and TRBJ1-1; the D gene is possibly TRBD1 (6 bases). In germline, CDR1 is DFQATT, CDR2 SNEGSKA (reference sequence). The V end lost 1 base, the J end lost 9 bases, and 9 bases lay between the germline ends. The CDR3 is made up of 11 amino acids. CDR3 DNA sequence: TGCAGTGCTAGAGTGGGGGGGCAAGCTTTCTTT. Its protein product is CSARVGGQAFF.

This rearrangement joins TRBV7-9 to TRBJ1-6; no clear D gene. CDR3 size: 15 residues. Germline values: CDR1 SEHNR, CDR2 FQNEAQ (reference sequence). Trimming left V 1 base short and J 7 bases short, with 11 bases between. Here the CDR3 reads CASSLVGGANSPLHF. CDR3 sequence (DNA): TGTGCCAGCAGCTTAGTAGGCGGAGCCAATTCACCCCTCCACTTT.

The chain combines TRBV28 with TRBJ2-2; D is ambiguous. Germline CDR1 and CDR2: MDHEN and SYDVKM. The CDR3 sequence is 12 residues long. V lost 7 bases, J lost 1 base, and 4 bases lay in between. This chain's CDR3 is CASNWNTGELFF. CDR3 nucleotide sequence: TGTGCCAGCAACTGGAACACCGGGGAGCTGTTTTTT.

This rearrangement joins TRBV30 to TRBJ2-3; 11 nucleotides agree with TRBD2. With V trimmed by 5 bases and J by 4 bases, 14 bases remained unmatched. The CDR3 has 17 amino acids. Germline V CDR1 and CDR2: GTSNPN, SVGIG (reference sequence). CDR3 bases: TGTGCCTGGGATCTAGCGGGGGGCAGGAAAGTATCAGATACGCAGTATTTT. This translates into CAWDLAGGRKVSDTQYF. Full variable domain (remainder filled in from reference TRBV30 and TRBJ2-3): SQTIHQWPATLVQPVGSPLSLECTVEGTSNPNLYWYRQAAGRGLQLLFYSVGIGQISSEVPQNLSASRPQDRQFILSSKKLLLSDSGFYLCAWDLAGGRKVSDTQYFGPGTRLTVL.

This chain's CDR3 is CAWISPSDSRNYGYTF. The CDR3 nucleotides read TGTGCCTGGATCAGCCCCTCGGACTCCCGCAACTATGGCTACACCTTC. V and J are TRBV30 and TRBJ1-2; no definite D call. The germline gives CDR1 GTSNPN, CDR2 SVGIG (reference sequence). Trimming left V 4 bases short and J 2 bases short, with 20 bases between. The CDR3 covers 16 residues.

The chain recombines TRBV30 with TRBJ1-6; D is unresolved. CDR1 and CDR2 (germline): GTSNPN, SVGIG (reference sequence). The V end lost 2 bases, the J end lost 7 bases, and 12 bases lay between the germline ends. This CDR3 has 14 residues. DNA for the CDR3: TGTGCCTGGAGTATCGGACGTAAGAATTCACCCCTCCACTTT. Its protein product is CAWSIGRKNSPLHF.

The chain couples TRBV28 to TRBJ1-1; TRBD1 agrees at 7 bases. The CDR3 extends over 15 amino acids. The J segment lost 4 bases and the V segment lost 5 bases, leaving 10 bases of the junction unmatched. Germline CDR1 is MDHEN and CDR2 is SYDVKM. The CDR3 bases are TGTGCCAGCAGTCCTTTCGACAGGGAGAGCACTGAAGCTTTCTTT. It is translated as CASSPFDRESTEAFF.

This clone was seen just once. The V gene is TRBV18, the J gene TRBJ2-1; 11 nucleotides match TRBD2. The CDR3 consists of 15 residues. CDR1 and CDR2 from the germline V gene are KGHSH and LQKENI. V trimming: 6 bases; J trimming: 6 bases; junction bases outside the gene matches: 7. CDR3 sequence reads: CASSLTSGRSNEQFF. CDR3 nucleotide sequence: TGTGCCAGCTCCCTAACTAGCGGGAGATCCAATGAGCAGTTCTTC.

This chain uses TRBV29-1 with TRBJ2-1; no reliable D call. The V end lost 3 bases, the J end lost 0 bases, and 3 bases lay between the germline ends. Germline loops: CDR1 SQVTM, CDR2 ANQGSEA. CDR3 length: 12 amino acids. The CDR3 protein is CSVESSYNEQFF. As DNA, the CDR3 is TGCAGCGTTGAGAGCTCCTACAATGAGCAGTTCTTC.